This TCR beta chain originates from a study of T cell responses to AZD1222 COVID-19 vaccine. TCRdb keeps only in-frame clones here, not all; method: immunoSEQ multiplex PCR. The data hold 150,000 to 250,000 clones, with about nine tenths observed a single time. Germline assignment: CDR1 LNHNV and CDR2 YYDKDF (reference sequence). The V and J ends lost 4 bases and 5 bases respectively, with 14 bases between them. The CDR3 sequence is 14 residues long. The sequence came from an adult who received the AZD1222 COVID-19 vaccine. V gene TRBV15 combines with J gene TRBJ1-1; D gene unclear. Sequenced here: peripheral blood, sampled 28 days after the second AZD1222 dose. The CDR3 region is CATSKRQPGTEAFF. CDR3 DNA: TGTGCCACCAGCAAACGGCAGCCGGGGACTGAAGCTTTCTTT. The complete variable domain, with remaining parts taken from reference TRBV15 and TRBJ1-1, reads DAMVIQNPRYQVTQFGKPVTLSCSQTLNHNVMYWYQQKSSQAPKLLFHYYDKDFNNEADTPDNFQSRRPNTSFCFLDIRSPGLGDTAMYLCATSKRQPGTEAFFGQGTRLTVV.